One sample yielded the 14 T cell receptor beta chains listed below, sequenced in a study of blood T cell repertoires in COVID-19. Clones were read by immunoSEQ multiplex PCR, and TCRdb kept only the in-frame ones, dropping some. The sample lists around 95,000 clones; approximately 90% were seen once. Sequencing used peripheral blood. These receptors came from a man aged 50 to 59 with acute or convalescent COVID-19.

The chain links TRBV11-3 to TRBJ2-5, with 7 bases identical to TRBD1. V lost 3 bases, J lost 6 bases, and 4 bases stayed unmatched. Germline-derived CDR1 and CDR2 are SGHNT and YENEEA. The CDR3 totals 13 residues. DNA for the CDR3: TGTGCCAGCAGCTTGGGACAGTTGAAGACCCAGTACTTC. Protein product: CASSLGQLKTQYF. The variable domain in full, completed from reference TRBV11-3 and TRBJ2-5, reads EAGVVQSPRYKIIEKKQPVAFWCNPISGHNTLYWYLQNLGQGPELLIRYENEEAVDDSQLPKDRFSAERLKGVDSTLKIQPAELGDSAVYLCASSLGQLKTQYFGPGTRLLVL.

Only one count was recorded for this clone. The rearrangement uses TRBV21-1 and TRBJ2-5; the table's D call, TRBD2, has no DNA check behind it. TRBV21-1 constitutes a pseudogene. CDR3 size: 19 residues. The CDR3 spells CASSVRGLAGGPGQETQYF. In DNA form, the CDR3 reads TGTGCCAGCAGCGTGCGGGGACTAGCGGGAGGGCCGGGGCAAGAGACCCAGTACTTC.

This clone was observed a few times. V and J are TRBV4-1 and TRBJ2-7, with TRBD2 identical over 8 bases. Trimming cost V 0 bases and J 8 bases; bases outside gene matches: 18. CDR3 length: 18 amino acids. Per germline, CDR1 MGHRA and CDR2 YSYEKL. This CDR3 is CASSQERLAGGALIQQYF. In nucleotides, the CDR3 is TGCGCCAGCAGCCAAGAAAGGCTGGCGGGAGGCGCCCTGATCCAGCAGTACTTC.

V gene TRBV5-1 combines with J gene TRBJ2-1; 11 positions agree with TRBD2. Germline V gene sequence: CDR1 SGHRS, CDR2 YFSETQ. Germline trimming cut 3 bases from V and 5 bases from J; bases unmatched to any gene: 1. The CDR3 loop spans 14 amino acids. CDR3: CASSSTSGNNEQFF. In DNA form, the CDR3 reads TGCGCCAGCAGCTCGACTAGCGGGAACAATGAGCAGTTCTTC. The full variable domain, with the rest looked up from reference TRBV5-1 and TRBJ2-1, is KAGVTQTPRYLIKTRGQQVTLSCSPISGHRSVSWYQQTPGQGLQFLFEYFSETQRNKGNFPGRFSGRQFSNSRSEMNVSTLELGDSALYLCASSSTSGNNEQFFGPGTRLTVL.

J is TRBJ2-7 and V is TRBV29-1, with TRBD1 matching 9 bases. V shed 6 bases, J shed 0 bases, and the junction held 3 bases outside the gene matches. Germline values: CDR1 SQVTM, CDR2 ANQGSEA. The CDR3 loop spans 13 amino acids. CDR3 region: CSVPGQGSYEQYF. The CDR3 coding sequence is TGCAGCGTCCCGGGACAGGGCTCCTACGAGCAGTACTTC.

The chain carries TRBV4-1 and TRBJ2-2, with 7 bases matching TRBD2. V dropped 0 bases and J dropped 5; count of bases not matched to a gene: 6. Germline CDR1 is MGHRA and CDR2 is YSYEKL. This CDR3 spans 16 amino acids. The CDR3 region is CASSQDPGLRTGELFF. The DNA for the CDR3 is TGCGCCAGCAGCCAAGACCCGGGACTAAGAACCGGGGAGCTGTTTTTT.

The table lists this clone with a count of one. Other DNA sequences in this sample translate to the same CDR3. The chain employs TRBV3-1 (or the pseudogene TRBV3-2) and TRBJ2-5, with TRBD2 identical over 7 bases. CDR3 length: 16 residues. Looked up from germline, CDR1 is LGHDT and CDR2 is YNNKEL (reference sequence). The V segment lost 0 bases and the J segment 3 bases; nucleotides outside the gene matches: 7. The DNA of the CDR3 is TGTGCCAGCAGCCAAGACTTAGCTAGCGGAAAAGAGACCCAGTACTTC. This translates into CASSQDLASGKETQYF.

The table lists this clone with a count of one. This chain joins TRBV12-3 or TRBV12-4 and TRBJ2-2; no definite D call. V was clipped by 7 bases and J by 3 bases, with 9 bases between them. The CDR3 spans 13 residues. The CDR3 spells CASTVRYTGELFF. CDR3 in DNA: TGTGCCAGCACCGTCAGGTACACCGGGGAGCTGTTTTTT.

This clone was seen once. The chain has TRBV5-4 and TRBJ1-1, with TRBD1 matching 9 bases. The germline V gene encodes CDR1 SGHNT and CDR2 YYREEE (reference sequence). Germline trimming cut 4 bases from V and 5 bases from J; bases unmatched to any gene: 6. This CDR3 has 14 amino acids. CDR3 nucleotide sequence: TGTGCCAGCAGCGTTGGACAGGGGCGGACTGAAGCTTTCTTT. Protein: CASSVGQGRTEAFF.

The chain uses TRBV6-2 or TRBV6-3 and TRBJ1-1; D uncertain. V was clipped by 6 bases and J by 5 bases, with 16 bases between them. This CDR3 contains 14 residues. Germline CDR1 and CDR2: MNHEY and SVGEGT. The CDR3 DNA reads TGTGCCAGCAGCCAAACGCAGGAAAGGACTGAAGCTTTCTTT. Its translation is CASSQTQERTEAFF.

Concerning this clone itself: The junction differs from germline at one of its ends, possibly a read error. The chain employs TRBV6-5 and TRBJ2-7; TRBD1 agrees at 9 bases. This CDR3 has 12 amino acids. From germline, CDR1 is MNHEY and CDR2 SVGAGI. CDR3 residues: CASTLQQGAATF. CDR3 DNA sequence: TGTGCCAGCACCTTACAACAGGGGGCAGCAACATTC.

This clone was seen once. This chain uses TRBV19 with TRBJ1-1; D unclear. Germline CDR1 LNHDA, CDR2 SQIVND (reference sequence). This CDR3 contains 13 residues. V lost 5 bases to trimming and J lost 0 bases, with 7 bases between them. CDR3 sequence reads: CASSAELNTEAFF. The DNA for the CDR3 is TGTGCCAGTAGTGCAGAATTGAACACTGAAGCTTTCTTT.

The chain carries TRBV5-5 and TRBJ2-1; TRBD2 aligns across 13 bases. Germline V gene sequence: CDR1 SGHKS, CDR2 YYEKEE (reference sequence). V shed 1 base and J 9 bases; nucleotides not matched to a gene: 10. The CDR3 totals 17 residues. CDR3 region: CASSLSYGLAGESEQFF. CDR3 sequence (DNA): TGTGCCAGCAGCTTGTCCTACGGACTAGCGGGAGAAAGTGAGCAGTTCTTC.

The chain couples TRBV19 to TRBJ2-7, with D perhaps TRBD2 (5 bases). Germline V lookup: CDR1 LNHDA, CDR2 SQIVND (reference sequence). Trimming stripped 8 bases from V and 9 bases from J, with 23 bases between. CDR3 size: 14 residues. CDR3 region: CASSDRAGPGGQYF. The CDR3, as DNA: TGTGCCAGTTCTGACCGGGCGGGCCCCGGTGGGCAGTACTTC.